Shown below are 8 T cell receptor beta chains from a single sample sequenced in a study of CD8+ T cells in alopecia areata. Reverse transcription of extracted RNA yielded cDNA, which provided the sequencing template. Assay used: immunoSEQ multiplex PCR; TCRdb lists only in-frame clones, some missing. The table shows 110,000 to 150,000 clones, with nearly 55% occurring only once. Noted treatment: oral pan-JAK inhibitor, 5-10 mg twice daily. Here the sequenced sample was CD8+ T cells sorted from blood, taken at week 4, from a patient treated with tofacitinib. These receptors were taken from a human donor with alopecia areata.

This clone has a handful of counts. The gene calls are TRBV6-5 and TRBJ1-1; no firm D call. The germline V gene encodes CDR1 MNHEY and CDR2 SVGAGI. Trimming removed 6 bases at V and 1 base at J, with 12 bases between. The CDR3 totals 14 residues. The CDR3 sequence: CASSISAGNTEAFF. The DNA for the CDR3 is TGTGCCAGCAGCATCAGCGCGGGGAACACTGAAGCTTTCTTT.

The chain couples TRBV5-1 to TRBJ1-1, with D possibly TRBD1 on 6 matching bases. Per the germline V gene, CDR1 is SGHRS and CDR2 is YFSETQ. Trimming shortened V by 0 bases and J by 5 bases, and 14 bases separated the two germline ends. The CDR3 spans 15 residues. The CDR3 reads CASSLAQGRRTEAFF. The CDR3 DNA reads as TGCGCCAGCAGCTTGGCCCAGGGGCGTAGGACTGAAGCTTTCTTT.

The V call is TRBV13, the J call TRBJ2-7, with unresolved D. V was shortened by 3 bases and J by 6 bases, with 6 bases between the two germline ends. The germline CDR1 and CDR2 sequences are PRHDT and FYEKMQ (reference sequence). The CDR3 is 11 amino acids. The CDR3 reads CASSFGREQYF. CDR3 sequence (DNA): TGTGCCAGCAGCTTTGGCCGCGAGCAGTACTTC.

There are a few counts of this clone. The V gene is TRBV9, the J gene TRBJ2-7; D may be TRBD1 or TRBD2 (5 bases each). Germline V lookup: CDR1 SGDLS, CDR2 YYNGEE. This CDR3 is built from 16 residues. With 0 bases removed from V and 3 bases from J, the gap between germline ends came to 16 bases. The CDR3 region has the DNA TGTGCCAGCAGCGTAGGAGACCCGGGACCGATCTACGAGCAGTACTTC. This gives the protein CASSVGDPGPIYEQYF.

The rearrangement joins TRBV7-8 to TRBJ1-5; D gene unclear. The CDR3 loop spans 13 amino acids. V was clipped by 0 bases and J by 9 bases, with 9 bases between them. In germline, CDR1 is SGHVS, CDR2 FQNEAQ. CDR3 sequence reads: CASSLAGPWPQHF. The DNA for the CDR3 is TGTGCCAGCAGCTTAGCGGGCCCATGGCCCCAGCATTTT.

The chain joins TRBV29-1 to TRBJ2-7, with D hard to call. The CDR3 runs 11 residues. In germline, CDR1 is SQVTM, CDR2 ANQGSEA. V dropped 5 bases and J dropped 2 bases, with 7 bases sitting between them. This chain's CDR3 is CSVSHAYEQYF. The CDR3 DNA reads TGCAGCGTTTCCCACGCCTACGAGCAGTACTTC.

The V call is TRBV11-2, the J call TRBJ1-2; D call uncertain. Germline loops: CDR1 SGHAT, CDR2 FQNNGV. The CDR3 is made up of 13 amino acids. Trimming took off 1 base at V and 6 bases at J, with 9 bases between the two ends. The CDR3 spells CASSLGQVDGYTF. In nucleotides, the CDR3 is TGTGCCAGCAGCTTAGGGCAGGTGGATGGCTACACCTTC.

This clone was counted a single time. The J gene is TRBJ2-1, the V gene TRBV7-9; TRBD2 might be the D (6 bases). The CDR3 consists of 13 residues. V shed 6 bases and J shed 3 bases, with 9 bases lying between them. CDR1 and CDR2 from the germline V gene are SEHNR and FQNEAQ (reference sequence). The DNA for the CDR3 is TGTGCCAGCAGAGGAGGGAGCTACAATGAGCAGTTCTTC. It specifies CASRGGSYNEQFF.